The subject of this entry is one T cell receptor (beta chain). What this receptor recognizes is not known. No qualities accompany the bases; no much larger clone lies one base away. Trimming accounts for 2 bases at V and 0 bases at J, while the number of junction bases matched to no gene is 1. The CDR3 holds 15 amino acids from the cysteine to the phenylalanine. The retained sequence is limited to the CDR3, 45 bases, with the frame set at the first base. The germline V gene specifies SGHRS as CDR1 and YFSETQ as CDR2. These data originate in a study of cytomegalovirus exposure and HLA in healthy donors (dated by TCRdb to the late 2010s). Study-wide context: The roughly 670 repertoires of the first cohort and the 110 or so validation repertoires were produced on the same platform, according to a later analysis. To predict cytomegalovirus infection status, the study combined high-throughput TCR immunosequencing, statistical association of individual TCRs with disease status, and machine learning. The study was designed to test whether signatures of past pathogen exposure could be identified by cataloging public T cell receptors. In addition to the first cohort of 650 to 800 subjects, a separate validation cohort of approximately 110 different subjects was used. The research as a whole found: Cytomegalovirus status was reported to be diagnosed by the classifier with high specificity and sensitivity in both the original and validation cohorts. All 110 or so repertoires were used to score co-occurrence in the validation cohort in a later analysis, because that analysis had no HLA typing for the cohort. While some public TCRs were present in many individuals, most TCR sequences turned up only very rarely across donors. The study listed around 160 TCR beta chains as associated with cytomegalovirus. A later analysis found that TCRs clustered in the first cohort also tended to co-occur in the 120 validation repertoires, with approximately 93% of cluster scores above 0. A few of the identified cytomegalovirus-associated TCR beta chains were confirmed in vitro to be specific for cytomegalovirus antigens. The authors suggested that the approach could potentially be generalized to other disease states and immunological phenotypes.

Donors formed part of the validation cohort, which comprised about 120 subjects and was distinct from the first cohort of under 750 subjects. The method behind the library was the immunoSEQ multiplex PCR assay. The paper's processing steps were these. A statistical classification framework was built to diagnose cytomegalovirus status from the catalog of TCR beta chain sequences. The clones in this table, taken by TCRdb from immuneACCESS, are in-frame only. Not every clone is retained; where verified, under half of the shortfall comes from an unresolved V gene, and the cause of the rest is unknown. The V and J calls and clone size come from that table; D and trimming were worked out from the DNA. Across this sample there are around 200,000 clones, with around 81% seen only once. The ten largest make up 2.5% to 3.5% of the sample.

The chain employs TRBV5-1 and TRBJ2-1; TRBD2 fits 8 bases in the junction. This receptor was identified in a woman between 18 and 29 years old in good health and CMV-seropositive. The material sequenced was PBMCs. The CDR3 protein is CASSLSGGSYNEQFF. The DNA sequence reads TGCGCCAGCAGCTTAAGCGGGGGCTCCTACAATGAGCAGTTCTTC. With the rest looked up from the reference TRBV5-1 and TRBJ2-1 genes rather than sequenced, the full variable domain is KAGVTQTPRYLIKTRGQQVTLSCSPISGHRSVSWYQQTPGQGLQFLFEYFSETQRNKGNFPGRFSGRQFSNSRSEMNVSTLELGDSALYLCASSLSGGSYNEQFFGPGTRLTVL.